What follows describes a single T cell receptor beta chain. The data were taken from a study of T cells in Graves' hyperthyroidism and ophthalmopathy. Authors of the study amplified TCR beta CDR3 regions from RNA transcripts. Primed by the HTBI set, a first-round RT-PCR was run on the TCR CDR3. MiXCR was run by TCRdb on the multiplex PCR reads, yielding one entry per CDR3 protein. In the table there are around 350,000 distinct CDR3 sequences, about 14% of which are singletons. Per the germline V gene, CDR1 is DFQATT and CDR2 is SNEGSKA (reference sequence). CDR3 length: 14 amino acids. The J segment lost 1 base and the V segment lost 5 bases, leaving 5 bases of the junction unmatched.

The rearrangement joins TRBV20-1 to TRBJ2-3; 8 nucleotides agree with TRBD1. The source material was blood. The source of this sequence is a young woman with Graves' ophthalmopathy. CDR3 bases: TGCAGTGCTCCCGGACAGGGACGCACAGATACGCAGTATTTT. Its protein product is CSAPGQGRTDTQYF.